Shown below are 28 T cell receptor beta chains from a single sample sequenced in a study of siplizumab effects on memory and regulatory T cells. TCRdb keeps only in-frame clones here, not all; method: immunoSEQ multiplex PCR. The sample comprises approximately 100,000 clones, about 91% of which are singletons, and roughly 0.78% rests with the top ten. Sequenced input: Tregs sorted from blood. These receptors came from a human donor in good health.

The rearrangement links TRBV2 to TRBJ1-1, with D possibly matching TRBD1 (6 bases). This CDR3 has 17 amino acids. Germline lookup yields CDR1 SNHLY and CDR2 FYNNEI. Trimming cost V 5 bases and J 1 base, with 20 bases left between them. CDR3 amino acids: CASSHRQVLIRNTEAFF. CDR3 coding DNA: TGTGCCAGCAGTCATCGACAGGTTCTAATACGGAACACTGAAGCTTTCTTT.

The chain has TRBV25-1 and TRBJ2-6; D remains unclear. Trimming pared 2 bases from V and 0 bases from J, leaving 11 bases between. The CDR3 spans 17 residues. CDR1 and CDR2 (germline): MGHDK, SYGVNS. DNA for the CDR3: TGTGCCAGCAGTGAAGCCCGGACGGGCTCTGGGGCCAACGTCCTGACTTTC. Encoded protein: CASSEARTGSGANVLTF.

This clone was counted only a few times. V and J are TRBV7-2 and TRBJ1-5, with D possibly matching TRBD1 (5 bases). Germline V lookup: CDR1 SGHTA, CDR2 FQGNSA. The CDR3 totals 14 residues. The germline V and J ends were trimmed by 0 bases and 4 bases, with 7 bases remaining between them. CDR3 coding DNA: TGTGCCAGCAGCTTAGCTGGGGGAAATCAGCCCCAGCATTTT. Its protein is CASSLAGGNQPQHF. Full variable domain (outside the CDR3, taken from reference TRBV7-2 and TRBJ1-5): GAGVSQSPSNKVTEKGKDVELRCDPISGHTALYWYRQSLGQGLEFLIYFQGNSAPDKSGLPSDRFSAERTGGSVSTLTIQRTQQEDSAVYLCASSLAGGNQPQHFGDGTRLSIL.

The chain is built from TRBV10-3 and TRBJ1-1; D ambiguous. The V end was cut by 11 bases, the J end by 5 bases, with 6 bases between. Germline loops: CDR1 ENHRY, CDR2 SYGVKD. The CDR3 contains 9 residues. CDR3 bases: TGTGCCGTCACAACTGAAGCTTTCTTT. This sequence encodes CAVTTEAFF.

The V and J genes are TRBV19 and TRBJ2-2, with D perhaps matching TRBD1 (6 bases). The CDR3 is made up of 14 amino acids. V was clipped by 6 bases and J by 5 bases, with 13 bases between them. Germline V gene data show CDR1 as LNHDA and CDR2 as SQIVND (reference sequence). The CDR3 protein is CASSTVRGTGELFF. CDR3 sequence (DNA): TGTGCCAGTAGCACCGTCAGGGGTACCGGGGAGCTGTTTTTT.

The V call is TRBV7-3, the J call TRBJ2-1; a weak D match, TRBD2 (6 bases). The CDR3 is made up of 16 amino acids. Between the trimmed V and J ends, which lost 2 bases and 0 bases, there was a span of 11 bases. From germline, CDR1 is SGHTA and CDR2 FQGTGA. The CDR3 DNA reads as TGTGCCAGCAGCTTAGATAGCGGAGACTCCTACAATGAGCAGTTCTTC. This encodes CASSLDSGDSYNEQFF.

This chain joins TRBV20-1 and TRBJ2-7; the D is unclear. V was cut by 4 bases and J by 2 bases, with 6 bases left in between. CDR3 length equals 11 residues. The germline CDR1 and CDR2 sequences are DFQATT and SNEGSKA (reference sequence). Written as DNA, the CDR3 is TGCAGTGCTAATTATGCCTACGAGCAGTACTTC. This translates into CSANYAYEQYF.

The chain recombines TRBV11-3 with TRBJ2-3; 7 bases match TRBD1. The CDR3 runs 15 residues. The V gene's germline CDR1 is SGHNT and CDR2 YENEEA. V lost 5 bases to trimming and J lost 2 bases; unmatched junction nucleotides: 7. CDR3 loop: CASSPTGAVTDTQYF. The CDR3 DNA reads as TGTGCCAGCAGCCCAACAGGGGCTGTCACAGATACGCAGTATTTT.

The rearrangement joins TRBV4-2 to TRBJ2-1, with 7 bases matching TRBD2. Losses at the gene ends were 4 bases for V and 2 bases for J; bases not matched to a gene: 11. The germline V gene encodes CDR1 LGHNA and CDR2 YNFKEQ. The CDR3 contains 17 residues. The CDR3 nucleotides read TGTGCCAGCAGCCTACTGACTAAGCGGGGCACCTACAATGAGCAGTTCTTC. Protein: CASSLLTKRGTYNEQFF.

The chain carries TRBV27 and TRBJ1-4; D remains unclear. Germline assignment: CDR1 MNHEY and CDR2 SMNVEV (reference sequence). With 3 bases removed from V and 7 bases from J, the gap between germline ends came to 9 bases. This CDR3 is built from 13 residues. The CDR3 DNA follows: TGTGCCAGCAGTTTCGGGTTTCGTGAAAAACTGTTTTTT. It codes for CASSFGFREKLFF.

This clone was recorded once. The genes are TRBV5-1 and TRBJ2-7; perhaps D is TRBD1 or TRBD2 (7 bases each). The CDR3 contains 14 residues. CDR1 is SGHRS and CDR2 is YFSETQ in the germline V gene. V dropped 6 bases and J dropped 2 bases, with 15 bases sitting between them. The CDR3 here is CASTGEGAAYEQYF. CDR3 in DNA: TGCGCCAGCACTGGGGAGGGGGCAGCCTACGAGCAGTACTTC.

J is TRBJ1-1 and V is TRBV4-2; D may be TRBD1 (6 bases). The ends were cut back, 0 bases at V and 1 base at J, with 12 bases in the middle. This CDR3 has 16 amino acids. From germline, CDR1 is LGHNA and CDR2 YNFKEQ. CDR3 region: CASSQDRLRGNTEAFF. The CDR3 coding sequence is TGTGCCAGCAGCCAAGATCGTCTCAGGGGGAACACTGAAGCTTTCTTT.

The CDR3 loop reads CASSLRDRSYEQYF. CDR3 bases: TGTGCCAGCAGTCTCCGGGACAGATCCTACGAGCAGTACTTC. This rearrangement joins TRBV6-1 to TRBJ2-7, with 7 bases aligning to TRBD1. The CDR3 extends over 14 amino acids. V lost 5 bases, J lost 1 base, and 5 bases stayed unmatched. Germline V gene sequence: CDR1 MNHNS, CDR2 SASEGT.

In nucleotides, the CDR3 is TGTGCCAGCAGTTACTCCTCTACTAGCGGGTACAATGAGCAGTTCTTC. Encoded protein: CASSYSSTSGYNEQFF. This rearrangement joins TRBV6-5 to TRBJ2-1; 9 nucleotides match TRBD2. The ends lost 0 bases at V and 4 bases at J; junction bases unmatched: 4. Germline V lookup: CDR1 MNHEY, CDR2 SVGAGI. This CDR3 region has 16 residues.

V and J are TRBV11-2 and TRBJ1-2, with 11 bases lining up with TRBD1. The CDR3 covers 15 residues. Germline V CDR1 and CDR2: SGHAT, FQNNGV. V dropped 1 base and J dropped 8; count of bases not matched to a gene: 6. The chain's CDR3 is CASSLVGQGARGYTF. CDR3 coding DNA: TGTGCCAGCAGCTTAGTAGGACAGGGGGCGAGGGGCTACACCTTC. The full variable domain, with the rest looked up from reference TRBV11-2 and TRBJ1-2, is EAGVAQSPRYKIIEKRQSVAFWCNPISGHATLYWYQQILGQGPKLLIQFQNNGVVDDSQLPKDRFSAERLKGVDSTLKIQPAKLEDSAVYLCASSLVGQGARGYTFGSGTRLTVV.

The chain has TRBV10-3 and TRBJ2-5, with 9 positions matching TRBD2. The CDR3 sequence is 17 residues long. Germline-derived CDR1 and CDR2 are ENHRY and SYGVKD. V lost 4 bases and J lost 0; bases outside the gene matches: 9. CDR3 bases: TGTGCCATCAGTGTAGGCCGGGCGGGAGGGAACCAAGAGACCCAGTACTTC. This gives the protein CAISVGRAGGNQETQYF.

The chain joins TRBV28 to TRBJ1-5, with D possibly TRBD1 on 5 matching bases. V lost 7 bases to trimming and J lost 4 bases, with 14 bases between them. Germline values: CDR1 MDHEN, CDR2 SYDVKM. CDR3 length: 14 amino acids. The CDR3 sequence is CASTATALNQPQHF. The CDR3 bases are TGTGCCAGCACCGCGACAGCCCTAAATCAGCCCCAGCATTTT. Together with reference TRBV28 and TRBJ1-5, the CDR3 gives the full variable domain: DVKVTQSSRYLVKRTGEKVFLECVQDMDHENMFWYRQDPGLGLRLIYFSYDVKMKEKGDIPEGYSVSREKKERFSLILESASTNQTSMYLCASTATALNQPQHFGDGTRLSIL.

Note on this clone: One end of the junction varies from germline; a read error may be responsible. This chain uses TRBV4-2 with TRBJ2-1; TRBD2 might be the D (6 bases). The CDR3 has 16 residues. Per the germline V gene, CDR1 is LGHNA and CDR2 is YNFKEQ. CDR3: CASSQGVGGSFNEQFF. CDR3 DNA: TGTGCCAGCAGCCAAGGGGTGGGAGGATCCTTCAATGAGCAGTTCTTC.

The rearrangement joins TRBV19 to TRBJ2-7, with 7 positions matching TRBD2. The germline V gene encodes CDR1 LNHDA and CDR2 SQIVND (reference sequence). Unmatched junction bases numbered 19, after V lost 8 bases and J lost 6 bases. This CDR3 comprises 16 residues. CDR3 DNA sequence: TGTGCCAGTGCATCTCCGGGCGGGAGAAGGATGAGCGAGCAGTACTTC. Amino acid sequence: CASASPGGRRMSEQYF.

The rearrangement uses TRBV7-9 and TRBJ1-2; tentatively, D is TRBD1 (5 bases). V dropped 5 bases and J dropped 4 bases, with 14 bases sitting between them. The CDR3 has 14 residues. CDR1 is SEHNR, CDR2 FQNEAQ, per germline (reference sequence). The CDR3 here is CASSAQGNSYGYTF. DNA for the CDR3: TGTGCCAGCAGCGCTCAGGGAAATAGCTATGGCTACACCTTC. Drawing the rest from reference TRBV7-9 and TRBJ1-2, the complete variable domain is DTGVSQNPRHKITKRGQNVTFRCDPISEHNRLYWYRQTLGQGPEFLTYFQNEAQLEKSRLLSDRFSAERPKGSFSTLEIQRTEQGDSAMYLCASSAQGNSYGYTFGSGTRLTVV.

The chain uses TRBV28 and TRBJ2-7; D is perhaps TRBD1 (5 bases). Trimming left V 5 bases short and J 3 bases short, with 14 bases between. CDR1 and CDR2 (germline): MDHEN, SYDVKM. The CDR3 has 14 amino acids. Here the CDR3 reads CASSHGATYYEQYF. CDR3 nucleotide sequence: TGTGCCAGCAGTCATGGGGCCACATACTACGAGCAGTACTTC.

The chain employs TRBV19 and TRBJ2-7; 14 bases align to TRBD2. V gave up 5 bases and J gave up 4 bases; unmatched junction bases: 4. The CDR3 runs 15 residues. The germline gives CDR1 LNHDA, CDR2 SQIVND (reference sequence). CDR3 protein: CASSRGTSGSYEQYF. CDR3 DNA: TGTGCCAGTAGTCGGGGGACTAGCGGGAGTTACGAGCAGTACTTC.

CDR3 nucleotide sequence: TGCAGTGCCCCCTCCGGGAACACCATATATTTT. It specifies CSAPSGNTIYF. The V gene is TRBV20-1, the J gene TRBJ1-3; D gene unclear. Germline loops: CDR1 DFQATT, CDR2 SNEGSKA (reference sequence). Trimming stripped 6 bases from V and 7 bases from J, with 10 bases between. The CDR3 consists of 11 residues.

The chain joins TRBV6-5 to TRBJ1-6; 7 positions agree with TRBD1. Trimming took 8 bases from V and 9 from J; bases not matched to a gene: 7. Germline-derived CDR1 and CDR2 are MNHEY and SVGAGI. This CDR3 is 13 amino acids long. CDR3 loop: CASYRGRSSPLHF. DNA for the CDR3: TGTGCCAGCTACAGGGGTAGGAGTTCACCCCTCCACTTT.

The V call is TRBV28, the J call TRBJ1-2, with D possibly TRBD1 on 5 matching bases. This CDR3 region has 14 residues. From germline, CDR1 is MDHEN and CDR2 SYDVKM. V was trimmed by 5 bases and J by 4 bases, leaving 14 bases between them. The CDR3 nucleotides are TGTGCCAGCAGTAGGCCGGGACCGAGCTATGGCTACACCTTC. Translated: CASSRPGPSYGYTF.

The chain couples TRBV5-1 to TRBJ2-7; TRBD1 matches 12 bases. CDR3 size: 14 residues. V lost 4 bases to trimming and J lost 7 bases; unmatched junction nucleotides: 6. Germline assignment: CDR1 SGHRS and CDR2 YFSETQ. The CDR3 DNA is TGCGCCAGCAGCGGGGACAGGGGGCCGGGAGAGCAGTACTTC. Residues: CASSGDRGPGEQYF.

This rearrangement joins TRBV2 to TRBJ2-7; 12 nucleotides match TRBD2. This CDR3 is built from 14 residues. V gave up 4 bases and J gave up 2 bases; unmatched junction bases: 0. CDR1 and CDR2 from the germline V gene are SNHLY and FYNNEI. The CDR3 coding sequence is TGTGCCAGCAGTGGGACTAGCGGGACCTACGAGCAGTACTTC. Its protein is CASSGTSGTYEQYF.

V is TRBV7-9 and J is TRBJ2-1; D is perhaps TRBD1 (7 bases). The CDR3 is 14 amino acids. V was shortened by 5 bases and J by 7 bases, with 15 bases between the two germline ends. Germline values: CDR1 SEHNR, CDR2 FQNEAQ (reference sequence). The CDR3 bases are TGTGCCAGCAGCAGACAGGGACTGAGGAATGAGCAGTTCTTC. This codes for CASSRQGLRNEQFF.